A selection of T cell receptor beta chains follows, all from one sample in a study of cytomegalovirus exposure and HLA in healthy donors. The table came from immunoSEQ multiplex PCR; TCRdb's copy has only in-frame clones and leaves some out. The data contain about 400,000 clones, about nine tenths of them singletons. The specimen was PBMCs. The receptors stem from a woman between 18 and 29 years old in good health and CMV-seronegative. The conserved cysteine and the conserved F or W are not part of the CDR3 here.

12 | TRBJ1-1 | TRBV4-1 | ASSLQTGSTEAF
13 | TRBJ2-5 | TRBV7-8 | ASSPGAGGPETQY
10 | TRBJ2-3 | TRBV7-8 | ASSHGADTQY
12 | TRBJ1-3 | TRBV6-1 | ASRTGIEGNTIY
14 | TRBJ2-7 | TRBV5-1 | ASSRQLPGQGYEQY
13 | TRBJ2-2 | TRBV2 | ASRGLAGYPGELF
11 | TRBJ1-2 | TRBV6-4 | ASSDQGENGYT
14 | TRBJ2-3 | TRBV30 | AWSTSTSQSTDTQY
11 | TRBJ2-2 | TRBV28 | ASTTGVTGELF
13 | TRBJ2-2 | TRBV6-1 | ASSVGTGEGGELF
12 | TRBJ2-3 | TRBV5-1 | ASSLAGGTDTQY
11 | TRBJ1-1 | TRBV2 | ASRDRLNTEAF
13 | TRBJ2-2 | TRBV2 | ASSEEQQVAGELF
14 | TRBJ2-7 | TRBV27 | ASSSHSSGLAGRQY
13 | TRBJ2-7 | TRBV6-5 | ASSYLSDSLYEQY
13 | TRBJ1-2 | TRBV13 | ASSTGTGKNYGYT
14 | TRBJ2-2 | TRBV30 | ASAGLAGAYTGELF
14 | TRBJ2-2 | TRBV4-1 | ASSQDYSLDTGELF
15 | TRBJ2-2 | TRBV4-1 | ASSRLQGIGDTGELF
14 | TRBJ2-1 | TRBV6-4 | ASSDSRQVSYNEQF
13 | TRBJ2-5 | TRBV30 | AWSVLGTGQETQY
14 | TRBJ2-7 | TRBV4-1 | ASSQDLGGRAYEQY
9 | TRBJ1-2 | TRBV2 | ASTGRGGYT
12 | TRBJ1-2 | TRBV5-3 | ARSFPDSFYGYT
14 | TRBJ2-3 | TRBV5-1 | ASSSRGQGVGDTQY
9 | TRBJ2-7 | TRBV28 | ASSLTGKEY
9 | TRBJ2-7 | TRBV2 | ASSGEYEQY
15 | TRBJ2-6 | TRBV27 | ASSPRTSGSGANVLT
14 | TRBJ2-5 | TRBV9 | ASSVARLAGEETQY
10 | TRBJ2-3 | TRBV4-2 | ASSQDKDTQY
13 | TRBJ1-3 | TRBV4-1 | ASSQGSGTGNTIY
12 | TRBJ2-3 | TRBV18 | ASSRASRSDTQY
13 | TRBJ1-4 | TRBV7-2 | ASSREGQASEKLF
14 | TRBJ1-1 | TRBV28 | ASSLMTGRLNTEAF
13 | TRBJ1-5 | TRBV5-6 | ASSWGHNTNQPQH
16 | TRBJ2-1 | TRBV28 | ASSPFTGTTELYNEQF
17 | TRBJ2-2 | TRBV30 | AWSVLGRGPLAITGELF